This TCR beta chain was observed in a study of cytomegalovirus exposure and HLA in healthy donors. Worth noting for this clone: Its specificity is unknown.

With 60 Vbeta and 13 Jbeta primers, the PCR was carried out. Repertoires were generated with immunoSEQ multiplex PCR, while TCRdb's copy carries only in-frame clones and drops some. The repertoire holds a few hundred thousand clones, roughly four fifths seen once, with about 0.2% in the top ten. Broader study findings: Other equally common chains were less clonally expanded than HLA-associated TCR beta chains, a later analysis showed.

V was cut by 5 bases and J by 2 bases, with 18 bases left in between. Germline CDR1 reads SNHLY; CDR2 reads FYNNEI. The CDR3 length is 16 residues. Sequencing was carried out using PBMCs. This chain connects TRBV2 to TRBJ1-2, with D unresolved. The source of this sequence is a girl aged 2 to 9 in good health and CMV-seronegative. The CDR3 loop reads CASSRETPTMNYGYTF. The CDR3 bases are TGTGCCAGCAGTCGAGAGACACCGACTATGAACTATGGCTACACCTTC.